One and the same sample provided the 16 T cell receptor beta chains below, sequenced in a study of T cells expressing NK-cell markers. TCRdb re-called the 5' RACE reads and gives one entry per CDR3 protein, without DNA. The data show some 140,000 distinct CDR3 sequences, and the top ten clones hold about 39%. Sequences were obtained from blood T cells: a sorted CD56 or NKG2C T cell subset, CD4+ or CD8+ T cells, or bulk PBMC T cells (not recorded which). The receptors derive from a woman aged 45-59 years in good health.

The chain uses TRBV27 and TRBJ2-1. Germline-derived CDR1 and CDR2 are MNHEY and SMNVEV (reference sequence). The CDR3 is 14 residues long. CDR3 region: CASSLRDPSNEQFF.

V usage is TRBV19 and J usage is TRBJ2-1; the D gene TCRdb calls, TRBD1, cannot be checked with no DNA. The CDR3 runs to 16 residues. Germline lookup yields CDR1 LNHDA and CDR2 SQIVND (reference sequence). CDR3 protein: CASSMLPGQGADEQFF.

The gene calls are TRBV29-1 and TRBJ2-2; no DNA is available, so the TRBD2 call from TCRdb remains unchecked. CDR3 length: 12 residues. CDR1 is SQVTM, CDR2 ANQGSEA, per germline. CDR3 amino acids: CSGAVGTGELFF.

The chain combines TRBV5-1 with TRBJ1-1; there is no DNA to check the TCRdb D call of TRBD1. Germline assignment: CDR1 SGHRS and CDR2 YFSETQ. This CDR3 spans 16 amino acids. CDR3 region: CASSYGMTGMDTEAFF.

The V call is TRBV7-9, the J call TRBJ2-7; with no DNA, the TCRdb D assignment of TRBD2 cannot be verified. Germline V gene lookup returns CDR1 SEHNR and CDR2 FQNEAQ (reference sequence). The CDR3 has 15 amino acids. CDR3 protein: CASSSRLAGQYEQYF. Drawing the rest from reference TRBV7-9 and TRBJ2-7, the complete variable domain is DTGVSQNPRHKITKRGQNVTFRCDPISEHNRLYWYRQTLGQGPEFLTYFQNEAQLEKSRLLSDRFSAERPKGSFSTLEIQRTEQGDSAMYLCASSSRLAGQYEQYFGPGTRLTVT.

The V and J genes are TRBV27 and TRBJ2-2; TCRdb lists TRBD2, though no DNA is available to test this call. Germline CDR1 MNHEY, CDR2 SMNVEV (reference sequence). The length of the CDR3 is 14 residues. The CDR3 loop reads CASRLALNTGELFF.

The rearrangement joins TRBV15 to TRBJ2-5; checking the TCRdb D call of TRBD1 is not possible without DNA. CDR1 is LNHNV and CDR2 is YYDKDF in the germline V gene (reference sequence). The length of the CDR3 is 16 residues. The CDR3 region is CATSRGGQGGGETQYF.

V and J are TRBV6-6 and TRBJ2-7; TCRdb calls TRBD1, which cannot be checked without DNA. The CDR3 contains 17 residues. Germline V gives CDR1 MNHNY, CDR2 SVGAGI (reference sequence). The CDR3 sequence: CASSYTLRTGGSYEQYF.

V gene TRBV20-1 combines with J gene TRBJ2-3; without DNA, the TCRdb call of TRBD2 cannot be checked. Germline CDR1 DFQATT, CDR2 SNEGSKA (reference sequence). The CDR3 spans 13 residues. CDR3 loop: CSGREAREYTQYF.

The chain couples TRBV7-9 to TRBJ2-1; TCRdb's D call of TRBD2 is untestable without DNA. Germline CDR1 SEHNR, CDR2 FQNEAQ (reference sequence). This CDR3 is 19 amino acids long. CDR3 sequence reads: CASSSAGLAGVHYYNEQFF.

The gene calls are TRBV7-8 and TRBJ2-1. Germline assignment: CDR1 SGHVS and CDR2 FQNEAQ. The CDR3 loop spans 14 amino acids. This CDR3 is CASSLGASYNEQFF.

V is TRBV4-1 and J is TRBJ2-2. This CDR3 region has 11 residues. CDR1 is MGHRA, CDR2 YSYEKL, per germline. The CDR3: CASSQEGELFF.

The rearrangement links TRBV18 to TRBJ2-3. Per germline, CDR1 KGHSH and CDR2 LQKENI. The CDR3 runs to 13 residues. The CDR3 protein is CASSPPYGDTQYF.

The rearrangement links TRBV11-2 to TRBJ2-1; checking the TCRdb D call of TRBD1 is not possible without DNA. The CDR3 extends over 15 amino acids. From germline, CDR1 is SGHAT and CDR2 FQNNGV. CDR3 residues: CASKYGTGAYNEQFF.

The V and J genes are TRBV11-2 and TRBJ2-5; TCRdb's assignment of TRBD1 cannot be checked, as there is no DNA. Germline CDR1 reads SGHAT; CDR2 reads FQNNGV. CDR3 length: 14 residues. CDR3 in amino acids: CASSFNRQGETQYF.

This chain uses TRBV27 with TRBJ2-7. This CDR3 contains 13 residues. Germline loops: CDR1 MNHEY, CDR2 SMNVEV (reference sequence). The CDR3 sequence: CASSLSGNYEQYF.